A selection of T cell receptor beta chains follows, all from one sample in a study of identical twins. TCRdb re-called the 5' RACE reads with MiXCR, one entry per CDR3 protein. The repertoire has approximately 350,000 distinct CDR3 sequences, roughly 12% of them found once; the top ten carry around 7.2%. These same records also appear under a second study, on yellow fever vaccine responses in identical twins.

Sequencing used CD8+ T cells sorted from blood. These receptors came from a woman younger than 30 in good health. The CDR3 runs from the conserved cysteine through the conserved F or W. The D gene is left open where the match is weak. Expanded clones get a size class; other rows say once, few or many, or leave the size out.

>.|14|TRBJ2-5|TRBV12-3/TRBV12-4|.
TGTGCCAGCAGCCTTATCGGGGCCGGGGAGACCCAGTACTTC
CASSLIGAGETQYF
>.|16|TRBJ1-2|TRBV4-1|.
TGCGCCAGCAGCCAAGAGGGGACACCGGGGTTCTATGGCTACACCTTC
CASSQEGTPGFYGYTF
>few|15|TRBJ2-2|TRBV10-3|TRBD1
TGTGCCATCAGTGAGATCGACAGGGCCACCGGGGAGCTGTTTTTT
CAISEIDRATGELFF
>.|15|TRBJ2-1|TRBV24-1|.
TGTGCCACCAGTGAGGAGGGGGCGCGGTACAATGAGCAGTTCTTC
CATSEEGARYNEQFF
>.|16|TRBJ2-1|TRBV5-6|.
TGTGCCAGCAGCTTGGAGATCGGGGGAGCCGCAGATGAGCAGTTCTTC
CASSLEIGGAADEQFF
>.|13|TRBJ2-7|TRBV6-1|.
TGTGCCAGCAACGAACACGGCCCTTACGAGCAGTACTTC
CASNEHGPYEQYF
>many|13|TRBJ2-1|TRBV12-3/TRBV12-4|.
TGTGCCAGCAGAAGGGGGAGTCGGTATGAGCAGTTCTTC
CASRRGSRYEQFF
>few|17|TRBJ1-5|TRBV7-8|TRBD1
TGTGCCAGCAGCTCCTATAAGGGGACAGCAAGCAATCAGCCCCAGCATTTT
CASSSYKGTASNQPQHF
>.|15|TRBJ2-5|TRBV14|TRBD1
TGTGCCAGCAGCCAAGAACAGGGGGCTATGGAGACCCAGTACTTC
CASSQEQGAMETQYF
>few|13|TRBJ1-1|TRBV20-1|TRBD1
TGCAGTGCAGGAATGACAGGGGCCACTGAAGCTTTCTTT
CSAGMTGATEAFF
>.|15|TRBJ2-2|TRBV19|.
TGTGCCAGTAGTATCGAGGGTGTCCCCCCCGGGGAGCTGTTTTTT
CASSIEGVPPGELFF
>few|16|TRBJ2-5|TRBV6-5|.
TGTGCCAGCAGTTACATACGGACAGCCCGCCAAGAGACCCAGTACTTC
CASSYIRTARQETQYF
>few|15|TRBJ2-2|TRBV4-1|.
TGCGCCAGCAGCCAACGGACGGCGGGTACCGGGGAGCTGTTTTTT
CASSQRTAGTGELFF
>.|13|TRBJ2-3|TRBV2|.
TGTGCCAGCATACGGAGGAGCATAGATACGCAGTATTTT
CASIRRSIDTQYF
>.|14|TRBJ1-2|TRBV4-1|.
TGCGCCAGCAGCCAAGGGGGGCGCGATTATGGCTACACCTTC
CASSQGGRDYGYTF